Presented here are 14 T cell receptor beta chains from one specimen sequenced in a study of shared clonotypes between healthy human individuals. CD45RO-negative CD8 cells positively selected for CCR7 made up the naive population, which excluded terminally differentiated effector memory CD45RA+ cells. TCRdb's table, derived via immunoSEQ multiplex PCR, lists solely in-frame clones and lacks some. The sample lists around 1,900,000 clones; around 93% were seen once. The material sequenced was naive CD8+ T cells from PBMCs. The receptor set was obtained from a man younger than 35 in good health. Some clones in this sample may be carry-over from other donors' samples.

V is TRBV11-2 and J is TRBJ2-3, with D tentatively TRBD2 (5 bases). This CDR3 has 17 residues. Germline V gives CDR1 SGHAT, CDR2 FQNNGV. Trimming stripped 4 bases from V and 0 bases from J, with 17 bases between. CDR3 sequence: CASSSFSTRKSTDTQYF. CDR3 nucleotide sequence: TGTGCCAGCAGCTCATTTTCTACTAGAAAAAGCACAGATACGCAGTATTTT.

This rearrangement joins TRBV7-9 to TRBJ2-7; possibly TRBD1 for D (5 bases). Trimming pared 3 bases from V and 3 bases from J, leaving 9 bases between. CDR1 is SEHNR, CDR2 FQNEAQ, per germline (reference sequence). CDR3 length: 13 residues. The CDR3 DNA follows: TGTGCCAGCAGCTTGTCAGGGCACTACGAGCAGTACTTC. This encodes CASSLSGHYEQYF. The full variable domain, in which reference TRBV7-9 and TRBJ2-7 provide the parts outside the CDR3, is DTGVSQNPRHKITKRGQNVTFRCDPISEHNRLYWYRQTLGQGPEFLTYFQNEAQLEKSRLLSDRFSAERPKGSFSTLEIQRTEQGDSAMYLCASSLSGHYEQYFGPGTRLTVT.

The gene calls are TRBV6-1 and TRBJ1-2; 7 nucleotides match TRBD1. Germline CDR1 reads MNHNS; CDR2 reads SASEGT. The CDR3 spans 13 residues. Trimming cost V 4 bases and J 5 bases; bases outside gene matches: 4. The CDR3 bases are TGTGCCAGCAGTGGGGACAGTCTATATGGCTACACCTTC. The encoded protein is CASSGDSLYGYTF.

The chain uses TRBV21-1 and TRBJ2-7; TRBD2 was called by the table and not checked on the DNA. TRBV21-1 is marked as a pseudogene. CDR3 length equals 19 residues. The CDR3 bases are TGTGCCAGCAGCCCCACCCGGCGGGAGGGTCGGCTTACTCTACACGAGCAGTACTTC. The encoded protein is CASSPTRREGRLTLHEQYF.

The CDR3 DNA reads TGTGCCAGCAGCAAACAGGGGGGCACTGAAGCTTTCTTT. As protein: CASSKQGGTEAFF. V usage is TRBV27 and J usage is TRBJ1-1, with 8 positions matching TRBD1. Germline CDR1 and CDR2: MNHEY and SMNVEV (reference sequence). J gave up 4 bases and V 6 bases, and 4 bases lay outside the gene matches. The CDR3 sequence is 13 residues long.

V and J are TRBV7-9 and TRBJ2-2; D perhaps matches TRBD2 (5 bases). V dropped 7 bases and J dropped 5 bases, with 14 bases sitting between them. The CDR3 contains 14 residues. Germline CDR1 reads SEHNR; CDR2 reads FQNEAQ (reference sequence). The CDR3 loop is CASIGTRGTGELFF. The CDR3 DNA reads as TGTGCCAGCATCGGTACTCGAGGGACCGGGGAGCTGTTTTTT. Complete variable domain (other parts from reference TRBV7-9 and TRBJ2-2): DTGVSQNPRHKITKRGQNVTFRCDPISEHNRLYWYRQTLGQGPEFLTYFQNEAQLEKSRLLSDRFSAERPKGSFSTLEIQRTEQGDSAMYLCASIGTRGTGELFFGEGSRLTVL.

The rearrangement uses TRBV5-6 and TRBJ2-7; TRBD1 agrees at 7 bases. The germline gives CDR1 SGHDT, CDR2 YYEEEE. The CDR3 contains 14 residues. Trimming at V came to 4 bases and at J to 4 bases, leaving 8 bases not matched to a gene. CDR3 region: CASSPGQSIYEQYF. The DNA for the CDR3 is TGTGCCAGCAGCCCGGGACAGTCAATATACGAGCAGTACTTC.

This rearrangement joins TRBV6-4 to TRBJ2-1; D not resolved. Germline CDR1 reads MRHNA; CDR2 reads SNTAGT. The CDR3 runs to 15 residues. V was cut by 6 bases and J by 11 bases, with 23 bases left in between. The CDR3, as DNA: TGTGCCAGCAGCCACGCGGCCCCTTTACAATCTCAGCAGTTCTTC. Translating gives CASSHAAPLQSQQFF.

The chain links TRBV4-1 to TRBJ2-7, with 7 bases aligning to TRBD2. This CDR3 comprises 15 residues. CDR1 and CDR2 (germline): MGHRA, YSYEKL. The V segment lost 2 bases and the J segment 4 bases; nucleotides outside the gene matches: 8. CDR3 DNA: TGCGCCAGCAGCCAACTAAGCGGGAAGGCGTACGAGCAGTACTTC. Amino acid sequence: CASSQLSGKAYEQYF.

This clone was detected only once. The CDR3 here is CASSFIGYNEQFF. As DNA, the CDR3 is TGTGCCAGCAGTTTTATCGGCTACAATGAGCAGTTCTTC. The J gene is TRBJ2-1, the V gene TRBV27, with D hard to call. V gave up 3 bases and J gave up 3 bases, with 6 bases separating them. This CDR3 spans 13 amino acids. CDR1 is MNHEY, CDR2 SMNVEV, per germline (reference sequence).

This clone was observed a single time. V is TRBV27 and J is TRBJ1-5; D is unclear. The germline V and J ends were trimmed by 0 bases and 7 bases, with 13 bases remaining between them. CDR1 and CDR2 (germline): MNHEY, SMNVEV (reference sequence). The CDR3 spans 15 residues. Written as DNA, the CDR3 is TGTGCCAGCAGTTTATCGTGGGGTTTTTTACAGCCCCAGCATTTT. Its protein product is CASSLSWGFLQPQHF.

The V gene is TRBV14, the J gene TRBJ2-1; no firm D call. In germline, CDR1 is SGHDN, CDR2 FVKESK. This CDR3 spans 13 amino acids. V shed 5 bases and J shed 6 bases, with 11 bases lying between them. This CDR3 is CASSSIPSNEQFF. CDR3 nucleotide sequence: TGTGCCAGCAGCTCGATACCCAGCAATGAGCAGTTCTTC.

This clone was detected once. This sample includes further DNA sequences coding for the same CDR3. The chain has TRBV27 and TRBJ2-1; 7 bases align to TRBD1. Per germline, CDR1 MNHEY and CDR2 SMNVEV (reference sequence). J gave up 4 bases and V 5 bases, and 8 bases lay outside the gene matches. This CDR3 comprises 15 residues. CDR3: CASSLGQVGYNEQFF. DNA of the CDR3: TGTGCCAGCAGTCTCGGACAGGTTGGTTACAATGAGCAGTTCTTC.

V and J are TRBV19 and TRBJ2-7; the match to TRBD1 covers 7 bases. Germline V lookup: CDR1 LNHDA, CDR2 SQIVND (reference sequence). This CDR3 has 15 amino acids. V lost 4 bases and J lost 0; bases outside the gene matches: 6. The CDR3 nucleotides read TGTGCCAGTAGTAAGGACAGGTTGAGCTCCTACGAGCAGTACTTC. As protein: CASSKDRLSSYEQYF.